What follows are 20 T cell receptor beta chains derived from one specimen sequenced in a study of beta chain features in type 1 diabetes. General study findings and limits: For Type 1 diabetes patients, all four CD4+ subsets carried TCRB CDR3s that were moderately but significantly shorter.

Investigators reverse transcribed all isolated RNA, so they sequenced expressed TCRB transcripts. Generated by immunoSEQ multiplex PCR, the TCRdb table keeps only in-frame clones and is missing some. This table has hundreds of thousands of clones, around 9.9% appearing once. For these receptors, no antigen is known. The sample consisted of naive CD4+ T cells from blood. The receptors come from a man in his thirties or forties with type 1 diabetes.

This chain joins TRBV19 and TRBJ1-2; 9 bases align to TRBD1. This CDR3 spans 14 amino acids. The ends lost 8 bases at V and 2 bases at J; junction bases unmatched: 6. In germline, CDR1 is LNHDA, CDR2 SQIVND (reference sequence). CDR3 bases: TGTGCCAGTGGACAGGGGTTAGACAACTATGGCTACACCTTC. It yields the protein CASGQGLDNYGYTF. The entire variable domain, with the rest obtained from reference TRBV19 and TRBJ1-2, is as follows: DGGITQSPKYLFRKEGQNVTLSCEQNLNHDAMYWYRQDPGQGLRLIYYSQIVNDFQKGDIAEGYSVSREKKESFPLTVTSAQKNPTAFYLCASGQGLDNYGYTFGSGTRLTVV.

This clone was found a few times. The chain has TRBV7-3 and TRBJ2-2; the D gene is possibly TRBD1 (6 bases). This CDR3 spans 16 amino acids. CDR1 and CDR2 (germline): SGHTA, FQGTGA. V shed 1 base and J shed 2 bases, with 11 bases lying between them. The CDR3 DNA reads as TGTGCCAGCAGCTTAAAGGGGACAAGCAACACCGGGGAGCTGTTTTTT. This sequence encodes CASSLKGTSNTGELFF.

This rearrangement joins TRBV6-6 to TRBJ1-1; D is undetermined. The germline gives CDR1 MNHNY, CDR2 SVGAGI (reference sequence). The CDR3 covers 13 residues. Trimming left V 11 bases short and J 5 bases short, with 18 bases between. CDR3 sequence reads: CAAHPDWATEAFF. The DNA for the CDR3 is TGTGCCGCTCATCCAGATTGGGCTACTGAAGCTTTCTTT.

The CDR3 nucleotides read TGTGCCAGCACAAACGGACAGTGGGGAAATTCACCCCTCCACTTT. Amino acids: CASTNGQWGNSPLHF. This sequence joins TRBV18 and TRBJ1-6, with a possible D match to TRBD1 (6 bases). The ends were cut back, 8 bases at V and 7 bases at J, with 18 bases in the middle. The CDR3 totals 15 residues. Germline CDR1 and CDR2: KGHSH and LQKENI.

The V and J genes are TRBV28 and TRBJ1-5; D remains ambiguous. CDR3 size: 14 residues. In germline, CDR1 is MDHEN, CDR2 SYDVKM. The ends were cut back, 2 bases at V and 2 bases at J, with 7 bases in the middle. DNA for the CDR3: TGTGCCAGCAGTTTAGAGATTCGCAATCAGCCCCAGCATTTT. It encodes CASSLEIRNQPQHF.

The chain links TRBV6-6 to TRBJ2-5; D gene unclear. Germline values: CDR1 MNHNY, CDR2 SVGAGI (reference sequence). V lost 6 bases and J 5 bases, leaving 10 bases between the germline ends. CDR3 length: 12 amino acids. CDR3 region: CASSPSQETQYF. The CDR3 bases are TGTGCCAGCAGCCCCTCCCAGGAGACCCAGTACTTC.

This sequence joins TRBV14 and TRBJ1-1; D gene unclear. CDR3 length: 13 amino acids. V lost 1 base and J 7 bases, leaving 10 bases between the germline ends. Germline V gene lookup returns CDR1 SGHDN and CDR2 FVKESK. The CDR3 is CASSQGLPNEAFF. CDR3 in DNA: TGTGCCAGCAGCCAAGGACTGCCCAATGAAGCTTTCTTT.

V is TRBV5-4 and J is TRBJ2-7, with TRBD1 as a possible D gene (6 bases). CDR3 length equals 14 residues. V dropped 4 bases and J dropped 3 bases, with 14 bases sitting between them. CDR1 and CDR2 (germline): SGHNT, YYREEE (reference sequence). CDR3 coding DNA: TGTGCCAGCAGCGGGGGCTACCCCCTCTACGAGCAGTACTTC. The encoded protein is CASSGGYPLYEQYF.

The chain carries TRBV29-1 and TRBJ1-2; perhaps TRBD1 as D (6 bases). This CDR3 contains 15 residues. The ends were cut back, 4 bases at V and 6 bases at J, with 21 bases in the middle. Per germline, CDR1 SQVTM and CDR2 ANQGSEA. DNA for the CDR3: TGCAGCGTTGCCCAAAAGCCCCGGGGGGCCGATGGCTACACCTTC. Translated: CSVAQKPRGADGYTF.

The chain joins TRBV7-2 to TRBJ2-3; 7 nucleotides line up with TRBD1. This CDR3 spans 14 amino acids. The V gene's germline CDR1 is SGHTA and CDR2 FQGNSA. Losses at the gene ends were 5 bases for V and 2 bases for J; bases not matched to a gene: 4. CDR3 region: CASSPGQITDTQYF. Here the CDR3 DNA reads TGTGCCAGCAGCCCGGGACAGATCACAGATACGCAGTATTTT.

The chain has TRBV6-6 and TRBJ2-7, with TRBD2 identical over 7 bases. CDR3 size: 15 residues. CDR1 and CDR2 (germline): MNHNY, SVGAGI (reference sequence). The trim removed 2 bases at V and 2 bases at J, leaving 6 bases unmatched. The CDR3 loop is CASSYQGLEAYEQYF. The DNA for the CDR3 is TGTGCCAGCAGTTACCAAGGACTAGAGGCCTACGAGCAGTACTTC.

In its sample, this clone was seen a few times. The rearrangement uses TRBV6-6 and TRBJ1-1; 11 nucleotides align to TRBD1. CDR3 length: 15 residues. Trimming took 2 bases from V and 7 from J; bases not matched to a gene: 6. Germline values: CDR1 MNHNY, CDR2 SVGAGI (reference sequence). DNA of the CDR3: TGTGCCAGCAGTTACCCCGGGACAGGGGGTGATGAAGCTTTCTTT. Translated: CASSYPGTGGDEAFF.

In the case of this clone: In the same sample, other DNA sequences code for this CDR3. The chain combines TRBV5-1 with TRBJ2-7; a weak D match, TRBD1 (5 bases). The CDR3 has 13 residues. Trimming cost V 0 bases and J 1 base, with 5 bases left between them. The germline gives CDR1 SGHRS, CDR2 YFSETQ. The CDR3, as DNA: TGCGCCAGCAGCTTGGACAGGTCCTACGAGCAGTACTTC. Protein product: CASSLDRSYEQYF. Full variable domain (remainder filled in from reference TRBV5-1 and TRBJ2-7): KAGVTQTPRYLIKTRGQQVTLSCSPISGHRSVSWYQQTPGQGLQFLFEYFSETQRNKGNFPGRFSGRQFSNSRSEMNVSTLELGDSALYLCASSLDRSYEQYFGPGTRLTVT.

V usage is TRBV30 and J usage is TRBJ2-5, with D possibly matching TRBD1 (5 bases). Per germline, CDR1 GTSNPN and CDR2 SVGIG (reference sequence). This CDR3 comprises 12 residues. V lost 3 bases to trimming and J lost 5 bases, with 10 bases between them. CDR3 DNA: TGTGCCTGGAGCAGGGTTTCGGAGACCCAGTACTTC. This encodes CAWSRVSETQYF.

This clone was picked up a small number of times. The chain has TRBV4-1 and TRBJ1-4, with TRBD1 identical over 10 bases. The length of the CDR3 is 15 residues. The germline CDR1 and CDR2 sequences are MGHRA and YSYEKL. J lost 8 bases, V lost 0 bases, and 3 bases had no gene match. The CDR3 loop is CASSQEGTGAEKLFF. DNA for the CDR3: TGCGCCAGCAGCCAAGAAGGGACAGGGGCAGAAAAACTGTTTTTT.

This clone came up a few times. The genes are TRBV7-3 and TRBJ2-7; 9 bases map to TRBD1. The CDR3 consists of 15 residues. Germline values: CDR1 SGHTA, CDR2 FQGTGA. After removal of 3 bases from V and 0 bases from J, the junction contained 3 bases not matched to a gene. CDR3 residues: CASSLGTGNSYEQYF. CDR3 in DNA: TGTGCCAGCAGCTTGGGGACAGGGAACTCCTACGAGCAGTACTTC.

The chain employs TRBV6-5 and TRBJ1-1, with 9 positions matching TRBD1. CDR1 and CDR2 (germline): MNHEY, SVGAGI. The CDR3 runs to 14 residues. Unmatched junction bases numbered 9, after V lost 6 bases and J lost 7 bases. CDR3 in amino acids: CASSLGQGHREAFF. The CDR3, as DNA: TGTGCCAGCAGCCTGGGACAGGGACATCGTGAAGCTTTCTTT.

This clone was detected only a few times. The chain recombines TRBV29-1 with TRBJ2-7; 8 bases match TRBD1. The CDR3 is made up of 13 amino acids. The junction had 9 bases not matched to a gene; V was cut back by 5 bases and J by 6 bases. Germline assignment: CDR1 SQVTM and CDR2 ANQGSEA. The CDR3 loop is CSVIGTGPSEQYF. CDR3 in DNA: TGCAGCGTTATAGGGACAGGTCCCTCCGAGCAGTACTTC.

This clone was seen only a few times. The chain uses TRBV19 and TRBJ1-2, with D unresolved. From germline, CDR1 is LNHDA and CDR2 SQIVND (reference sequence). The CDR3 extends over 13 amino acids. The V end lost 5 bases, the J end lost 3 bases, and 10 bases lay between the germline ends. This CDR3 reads CASSVLADYGYTF. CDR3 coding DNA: TGTGCCAGTAGTGTATTGGCCGACTATGGCTACACCTTC.

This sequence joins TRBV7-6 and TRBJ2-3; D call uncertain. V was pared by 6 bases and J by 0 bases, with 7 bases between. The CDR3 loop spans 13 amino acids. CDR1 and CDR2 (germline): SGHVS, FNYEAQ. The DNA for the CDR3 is TGTGCCAGCAGGTCAGATAGCACAGATACGCAGTATTTT. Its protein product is CASRSDSTDTQYF.